This T cell receptor beta chain was sequenced during a study of Tregs in tolerant kidney transplant recipients. CDR1 is MNHEY, CDR2 SVGAGI, per germline. J lost 3 bases, V lost 2 bases, and 7 bases had no gene match. The length of the CDR3 is 15 residues. General study points: Expanding Tregs on activated donor B cells appeared to best identify donor-specific TCRbeta clones. For some patients, primers changed over time, blocking nucleotide-level comparison.

As for this clone: Its antigen is still unknown.

After more than five days with irradiated graft donor PBMCs, CFSE-labeled recipient PBMCs were FACS-sorted. Clones were read by immunoSEQ multiplex PCR, and TCRdb kept only the in-frame ones, dropping some. The sample has about 15,000 clones, around 49% seen once. Sequencing was performed on CD4+ T cells from blood cultured with allogeneic cells, taken before the transplant. The sequence was collected from a human patient who received a combined kidney and bone marrow transplant. The chain has TRBV6-5 and TRBJ2-7; 7 bases map to TRBD2. The CDR3 nucleotides read TGTGCCAGCAGTTACCCTCGGGGCGGGAGCTACGAGCAGTACTTC. It specifies CASSYPRGGSYEQYF.